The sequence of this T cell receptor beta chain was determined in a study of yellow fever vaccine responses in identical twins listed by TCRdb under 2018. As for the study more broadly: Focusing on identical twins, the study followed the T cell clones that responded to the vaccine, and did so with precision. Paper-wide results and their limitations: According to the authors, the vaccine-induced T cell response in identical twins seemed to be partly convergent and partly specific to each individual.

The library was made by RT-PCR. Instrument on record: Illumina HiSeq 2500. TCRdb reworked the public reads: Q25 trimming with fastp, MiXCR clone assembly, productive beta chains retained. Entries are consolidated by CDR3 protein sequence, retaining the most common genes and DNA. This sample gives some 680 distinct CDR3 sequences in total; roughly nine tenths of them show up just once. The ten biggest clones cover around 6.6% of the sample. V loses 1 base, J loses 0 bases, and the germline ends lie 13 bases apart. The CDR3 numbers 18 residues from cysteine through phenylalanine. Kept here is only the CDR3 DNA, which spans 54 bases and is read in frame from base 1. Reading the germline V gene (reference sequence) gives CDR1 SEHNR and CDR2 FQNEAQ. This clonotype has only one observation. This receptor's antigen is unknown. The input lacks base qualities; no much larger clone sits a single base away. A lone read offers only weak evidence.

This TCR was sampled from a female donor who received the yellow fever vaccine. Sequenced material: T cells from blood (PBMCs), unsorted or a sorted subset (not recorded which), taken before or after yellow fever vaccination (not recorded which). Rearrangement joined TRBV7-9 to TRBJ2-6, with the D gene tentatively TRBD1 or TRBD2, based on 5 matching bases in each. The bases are TGTGCCAGCAGCTTAGGACTGGGACGGAGCTCTGGGGCCAACGTCCTGACTTTC. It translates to CASSLGLGRSSGANVLTF.